There are a few counts of the clone carrying this T cell receptor (beta chain). This specimen comes from a study of Graves' ophthalmopathy and Graves' hyperthyroidism. Germline CDR1 and CDR2: MNHNS and SASEGT. J was trimmed by 0 bases and V by 2 bases; bases with no gene match: 7. The CDR3 has 18 residues. Researchers took RNA transcripts and amplified TCR beta CDR3 regions from them. A first-round RT-PCR used HTBI primers, followed by a second-round multiplex PCR. TCRdb re-called the multiplex PCR reads through MiXCR, storing one row per CDR3 protein. The sample has fewer than 650,000 distinct CDR3 sequences; 22% are singletons.

This clonotype was sampled from a young woman with stable Graves' hyperthyroidism. Some clones in this sample may be carry-over from other donors' samples. The sample was peripheral blood. The chain combines TRBV6-1 with TRBJ2-4; 10 positions agree with TRBD2. Here the CDR3 DNA reads TGTGCCAGCAGTGAATCCAGCGGGGGGGCTGGAGCCAAAAACATTCAGTACTTC. Encoded protein: CASSESSGGAGAKNIQYF.